The rows below give T cell receptor beta chains drawn from one sample of a study of cytomegalovirus exposure and HLA in healthy donors. Here immunoSEQ multiplex PCR was the method, and the copy in TCRdb shows in-frame clones only, minus some. The profile shows around 130,000 clones, around 70% of them singletons. Sequencing was performed on PBMCs. These receptors all stem from a man aged 30 to 45 in good health and CMV-seropositive. CDR3s include the opening cysteine and the closing phenylalanine or tryptophan. D genes are given only for firm matches. Only part of the rows carry a size: once, few, many, or a class if the clone is expanded.

few	TRBV6-5	NA	TRBJ2-3	TGTGCCAGCAGTGAGGGGGGGGCATCAGATACGCAGTATTTT	CASSEGGASDTQYF
NA	TRBV19	NA	TRBJ2-1	TGTGCCAGTAGTATGGGCGGGTGGAATGAGCAGTTCTTC	CASSMGGWNEQFF
NA	TRBV7-2	TRBD1	TRBJ2-3	TGTGCCAGCAGCCCCGACAGGGCCACAGATACGCAGTATTTT	CASSPDRATDTQYF
NA	TRBV5-1	NA	TRBJ2-1	TGCGTCAGCAGCTCCCAGGGGGGTAGCTCCTACAATGAGCAGTTCTTC	CVSSSQGGSSYNEQFF
NA	TRBV19	TRBD1	TRBJ1-4	TGTGCCAGAAAACGGGACAGGCCGCCGATTGCAACTAATGAAAAACTGTTTTTT	CARKRDRPPIATNEKLFF
few	TRBV6-6	NA	TRBJ2-1	TGTGCCAGCAGTTACGGTGCCGGGTCCTACAATGAGCAGTTCTTC	CASSYGAGSYNEQFF
few	TRBV6-5	TRBD1	TRBJ1-1	TGTGCCAGCAGTTCACAGGGGGCTAGCACTGAAGCTTTCTTT	CASSSQGASTEAFF
NA	TRBV6-1	NA	TRBJ1-1	TGTGCCAGCTTGGGCAGAGATGGGCACACTGAAGCTTTCTTT	CASLGRDGHTEAFF
NA	TRBV19	TRBD1	TRBJ1-1	TGTGCCAGTAGTTTAAGACAGGGGGGCGCTGAAGCTTTCTTT	CASSLRQGGAEAFF
NA	TRBV5-6	NA	TRBJ2-6	TGTGCCAGCAGCTTGCGGGGATACAGTACCTCTGGGGCCAACGTCCTGACTTTC	CASSLRGYSTSGANVLTF
NA	TRBV7-9	TRBD1	TRBJ1-1	TGTTCCAGCAGCTCACTTGGACAGGGATTATTTACTGAAGCTTTCTTT	CSSSSLGQGLFTEAFF
NA	TRBV5-4	NA	TRBJ2-1	TGTGCCAGCAGCTCACCCCCCACCACTCACAATGAGCAGTTCTTC	CASSSPPTTHNEQFF
NA	TRBV2	TRBD1	TRBJ2-7	TGTGCCAGCAGCCCGGGACAGGTCCACGAGCAGTACTTC	CASSPGQVHEQYF
NA	TRBV2	TRBD2	TRBJ2-1	TGTGCCAGCGCTAGCGGGAGCCACTCCTACAATGAGCAGTTCTTC	CASASGSHSYNEQFF
NA	TRBV28	TRBD1	TRBJ1-5	TGTGCCAGCAGTGGAAACAACAGGGGCGGCCAGCCCCAGCATTTT	CASSGNNRGGQPQHF
NA	TRBV6-5	NA	TRBJ1-1	TGTGCCAGCAGTTACTGGCCAGGGGCGAACACTGAAGCTTTCTTT	CASSYWPGANTEAFF
NA	TRBV7-3	NA	TRBJ1-1	TGTGCCAGCAGCCACGGGACACCCAAAGAAGCTTTCTTT	CASSHGTPKEAFF
NA	TRBV28	NA	TRBJ2-3	TGTGCCAGCAGTTTACTTCAGTCTAGCACAGATACGCAGTATTTT	CASSLLQSSTDTQYF
NA	TRBV2	NA	TRBJ2-3	TGTGCCAGCAGACCGGAGGGCACGCAGTATTTT	CASRPEGTQYF
NA	TRBV19	TRBD2	TRBJ2-7	TGTGCCAGTAGTTGGTCCTTCGGGGCTAGCGGGACAACCGAGCAGTACTTC	CASSWSFGASGTTEQYF
NA	TRBV5-4	NA	TRBJ2-5	TGTGCCAGCAGCTTGGGGTGGGGGGAAGAGACCCAGTACTTC	CASSLGWGEETQYF
NA	TRBV6-1	NA	TRBJ2-2	TGTGCCAGCAAGCGAAGGGACACTCTTACCGGGGAGCTGTTTTTT	CASKRRDTLTGELFF